The following is a TCR beta chain sequence with its context. No antigen is known for it. The identical CDR3 is also encoded by other nucleotide sequences in the sample. The V gene's germline CDR1 is SGHRS and CDR2 YFSETQ. The CDR3 runs to 14 residues. Between the trimmed V and J ends, which lost 1 base and 0 bases, there was a span of 6 bases. The donor population consisted of healthy HIV-negative adults with no recent acute infections or vaccinations. The entry originates in a study of shared clonotypes between healthy human individuals. Turning to the study itself: In total, the donors were two women and three men aged 18 to 49. Study conclusions and caveats: Blood was the sole source, and tissue repertoires probably differ.

This table comes from immunoSEQ multiplex PCR, and its TCRdb copy is limited to in-frame clones, with some not included. The data show fewer than 550,000 clones, 60% to 80% seen once. The sequence came from a middle-aged woman in good health. Some clones in this sample may be carry-over from other donors' samples. This rearrangement joins TRBV5-1 to TRBJ2-3, with D perhaps matching TRBD2 (6 bases). Material: PBMCs. This chain's CDR3 is CASSLLASTDTQYF. The CDR3, as DNA: TGCGCCAGCAGCTTGCTAGCGAGCACAGATACGCAGTATTTT. The full variable domain, in which reference TRBV5-1 and TRBJ2-3 provide the parts outside the CDR3, is KAGVTQTPRYLIKTRGQQVTLSCSPISGHRSVSWYQQTPGQGLQFLFEYFSETQRNKGNFPGRFSGRQFSNSRSEMNVSTLELGDSALYLCASSLLASTDTQYFGPGTRLTVL.